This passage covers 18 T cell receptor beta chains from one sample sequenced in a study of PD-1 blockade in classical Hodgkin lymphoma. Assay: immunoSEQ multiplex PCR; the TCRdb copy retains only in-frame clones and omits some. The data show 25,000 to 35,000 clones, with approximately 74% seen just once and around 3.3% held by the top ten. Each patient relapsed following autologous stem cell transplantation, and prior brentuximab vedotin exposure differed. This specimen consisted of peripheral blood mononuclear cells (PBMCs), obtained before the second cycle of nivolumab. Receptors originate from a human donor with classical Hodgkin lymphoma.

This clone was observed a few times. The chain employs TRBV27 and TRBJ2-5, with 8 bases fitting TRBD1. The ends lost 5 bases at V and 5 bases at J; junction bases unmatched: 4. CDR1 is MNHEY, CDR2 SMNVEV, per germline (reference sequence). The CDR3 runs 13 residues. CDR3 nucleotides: TGTGCCAGCAGTCCAGGGGGCAGTGAGACCCAGTACTTC. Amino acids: CASSPGGSETQYF.

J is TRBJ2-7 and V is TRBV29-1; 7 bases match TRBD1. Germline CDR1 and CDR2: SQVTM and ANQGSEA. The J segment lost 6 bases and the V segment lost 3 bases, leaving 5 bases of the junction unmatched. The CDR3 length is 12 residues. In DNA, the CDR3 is TGCAGCGTTGAGACAGGGCAACGCGAGCAGTACTTC. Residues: CSVETGQREQYF.

The CDR3 DNA is TGCGCCAGCAGCTCCAGGCCCACAGATACGCAGTATTTT. Its translation: CASSSRPTDTQYF. The chain is built from TRBV10-2 and TRBJ2-3; D not certain. This CDR3 comprises 13 residues. V lost 6 bases, J lost 2 bases, and 9 bases lay in between. CDR1 is WSHSY and CDR2 is SAAADI in the germline V gene.

CDR3 coding DNA: TGTGCCAGCAGCCCGGGGACAGGGGATATAGACTACGAGCAGTACTTC. This codes for CASSPGTGDIDYEQYF. The rearrangement joins TRBV9 to TRBJ2-5, with 10 positions matching TRBD1. The J call is in doubt because the DNA end fits TRBJ2-7 better. The germline V gene has CDR1 SGDLS and CDR2 YYNGEE. The CDR3 runs 16 residues.

CDR3 protein: CASSEFGGGYEQYF. CDR3 bases: TGTGCCAGCAGTGAATTTGGAGGGGGGTACGAGCAGTACTTC. The chain recombines TRBV25-1 with TRBJ2-7, with D possibly called TRBD1 or TRBD2 (6 bases each). The CDR3 sequence is 14 residues long. Germline-derived CDR1 and CDR2 are MGHDK and SYGVNS. The germline V and J ends were trimmed by 1 base and 4 bases, with 11 bases remaining between them.

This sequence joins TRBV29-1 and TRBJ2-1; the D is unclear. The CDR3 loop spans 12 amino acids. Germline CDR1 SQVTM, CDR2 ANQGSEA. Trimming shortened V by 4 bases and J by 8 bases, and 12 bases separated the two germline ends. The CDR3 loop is CSVVLGADEQFF. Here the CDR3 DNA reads TGCAGCGTTGTCCTAGGTGCCGATGAGCAGTTCTTC.

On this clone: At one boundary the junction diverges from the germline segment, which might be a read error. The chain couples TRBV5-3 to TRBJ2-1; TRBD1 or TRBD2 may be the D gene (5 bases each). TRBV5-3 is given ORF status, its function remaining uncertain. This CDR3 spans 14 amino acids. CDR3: CARISRDLYNGQFF. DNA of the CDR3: TGTGCCAGAATATCGAGGGACCTTTACAATGGGCAGTTCTTC.

This CDR3 reads CASSEGSGGLFEQYF. CDR3 nucleotide sequence: TGTGCCAGCAGCGAGGGTAGCGGGGGCCTCTTTGAGCAGTACTTC. V is TRBV9 and J is TRBJ2-7, with 9 nucleotides matching TRBD2. The trim removed 3 bases at V and 7 bases at J, leaving 11 bases unmatched. The CDR3 is made up of 15 amino acids. Germline-derived CDR1 and CDR2 are SGDLS and YYNGEE.

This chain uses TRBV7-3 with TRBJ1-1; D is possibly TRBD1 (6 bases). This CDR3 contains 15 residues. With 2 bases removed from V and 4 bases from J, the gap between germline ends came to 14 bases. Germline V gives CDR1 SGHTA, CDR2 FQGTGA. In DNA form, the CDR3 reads TGTGCCAGCAGCTTAGGGGACACCAGAACCACTGAAGCTTTCTTT. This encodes CASSLGDTRTTEAFF. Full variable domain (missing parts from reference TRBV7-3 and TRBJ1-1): GAGVSQTPSNKVTEKGKYVELRCDPISGHTALYWYRQSLGQGPEFLIYFQGTGAADDSGLPNDRFFAVRPEGSVSTLKIQRTERGDSAVYLCASSLGDTRTTEAFFGQGTRLTVV.

The CDR3 reads CAWSVSRVEGPQHF. CDR3 DNA sequence: TGTGCCTGGAGTGTAAGCAGGGTGGAAGGGCCCCAGCATTTT. The chain couples TRBV30 to TRBJ1-5; a weak D match, TRBD1 (5 bases). The CDR3 is 14 amino acids. V gave up 0 bases and J gave up 9 bases, with 15 bases separating them. Germline CDR1 GTSNPN, CDR2 SVGIG (reference sequence).

The CDR3 bases are TGTGCCACCAGCAGAGATAGGGGGCAGGGAAACACCATATATTTT. As protein: CATSRDRGQGNTIYF. The V call is TRBV15, the J call TRBJ1-3, with 7 nucleotides matching TRBD1. Germline lookup yields CDR1 LNHNV and CDR2 YYDKDF (reference sequence). V lost 0 bases to trimming and J lost 4 bases; unmatched junction nucleotides: 3. The CDR3 spans 15 residues.

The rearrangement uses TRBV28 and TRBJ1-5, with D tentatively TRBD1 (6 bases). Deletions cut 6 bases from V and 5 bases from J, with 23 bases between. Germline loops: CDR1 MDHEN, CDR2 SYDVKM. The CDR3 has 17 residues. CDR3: CASSRRRQDTIHQPQHF. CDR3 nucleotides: TGTGCCAGCAGCCGCCGGAGACAGGACACAATTCATCAGCCCCAGCATTTT. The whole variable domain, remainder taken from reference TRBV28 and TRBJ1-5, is DVKVTQSSRYLVKRTGEKVFLECVQDMDHENMFWYRQDPGLGLRLIYFSYDVKMKEKGDIPEGYSVSREKKERFSLILESASTNQTSMYLCASSRRRQDTIHQPQHFGDGTRLSIL.

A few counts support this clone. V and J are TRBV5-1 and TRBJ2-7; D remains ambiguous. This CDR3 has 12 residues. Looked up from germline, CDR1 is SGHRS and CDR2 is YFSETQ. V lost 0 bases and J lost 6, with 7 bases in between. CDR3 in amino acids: CASSLAVGEQYF. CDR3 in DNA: TGCGCCAGCAGCTTGGCAGTTGGCGAGCAGTACTTC.

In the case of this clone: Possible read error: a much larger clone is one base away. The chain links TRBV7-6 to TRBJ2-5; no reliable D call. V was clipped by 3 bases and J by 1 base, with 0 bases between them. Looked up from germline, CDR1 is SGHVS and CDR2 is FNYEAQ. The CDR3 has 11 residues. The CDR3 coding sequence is TGTGCCAGCAGCTTCCAAGAGACCCAGTACTTC. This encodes CASSFQETQYF. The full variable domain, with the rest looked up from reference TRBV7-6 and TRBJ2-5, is GAGVSQSPRYKVTKRGQDVALRCDPISGHVSLYWYRQALGQGPEFLTYFNYEAQQDKSGLPNDRFSAERPEGSISTLTIQRTEQRDSAMYRCASSFQETQYFGPGTRLLVL.

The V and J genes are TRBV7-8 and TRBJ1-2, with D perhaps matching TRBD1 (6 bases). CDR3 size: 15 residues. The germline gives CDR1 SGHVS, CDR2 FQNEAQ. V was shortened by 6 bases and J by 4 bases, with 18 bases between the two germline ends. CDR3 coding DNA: TGTGCCAGCAGTTATTACAGGGACGCGAGCTATGGCTACACCTTC. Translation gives CASSYYRDASYGYTF.

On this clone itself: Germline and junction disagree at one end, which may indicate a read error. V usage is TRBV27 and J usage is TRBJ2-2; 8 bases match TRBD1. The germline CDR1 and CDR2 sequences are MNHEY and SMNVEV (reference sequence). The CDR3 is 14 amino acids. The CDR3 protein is CASSSGTGTRELFF. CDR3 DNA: TGTGCCAGCAGTTCCGGGACAGGCACCCGGGAGCTGTTTTTT.

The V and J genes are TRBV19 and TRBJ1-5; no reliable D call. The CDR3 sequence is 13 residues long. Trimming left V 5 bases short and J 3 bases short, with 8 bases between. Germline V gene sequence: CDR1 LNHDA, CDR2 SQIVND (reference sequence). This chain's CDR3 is CASSFTVNQPQHF. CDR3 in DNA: TGTGCCAGTAGTTTCACAGTCAATCAGCCCCAGCATTTT.

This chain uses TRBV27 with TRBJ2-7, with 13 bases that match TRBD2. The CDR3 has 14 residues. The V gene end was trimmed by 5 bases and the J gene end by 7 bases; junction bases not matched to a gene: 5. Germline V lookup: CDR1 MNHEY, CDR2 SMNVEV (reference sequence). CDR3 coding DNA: TGTGCCAGCAGTCCCCGACTAGCGGGGGGTGAGCAGTACTTC. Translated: CASSPRLAGGEQYF.